Following are 22 T cell receptor beta chains from one sample sequenced in a study of response to subunit inactivated influenza vaccine. TCRdb analysed the RT-PCR reads with MiXCR anew, one entry per CDR3 protein. The sample includes approximately 730,000 distinct CDR3 sequences, approximately 14% of them seen just once. The sequencing used PBMCs from blood, collected 14 days before vaccination. The source is a man in his forties or fifties who received an inactivated influenza vaccine.

There are a few counts of this clonotype. The V and J genes are TRBV3-1 and TRBJ1-2, with D possibly matching TRBD1 (5 bases). Trimming stripped 0 bases from V and 2 bases from J, with 13 bases between. CDR1 is LGHDT and CDR2 is YNNKEL in the germline V gene (reference sequence). This CDR3 is 16 amino acids long. In DNA form, the CDR3 reads TGTGCCAGCAGCCAAGATTTTGGGGGGACCAACTATGGCTACACCTTC. Its translation: CASSQDFGGTNYGYTF.

This chain uses TRBV29-1 with TRBJ2-3; D gene unclear. The V gene's germline CDR1 is SQVTM and CDR2 ANQGSEA. CDR3 length: 12 amino acids. Trimming took off 3 bases at V and 3 bases at J, with 7 bases between the two ends. Written as DNA, the CDR3 is TGCAGCGTTGATTTCAGGACAGATACGCAGTATTTT. The encoded protein is CSVDFRTDTQYF.

The chain recombines TRBV7-9 with TRBJ2-5; D not certain. This CDR3 has 14 amino acids. Germline CDR1 reads SEHNR; CDR2 reads FQNEAQ (reference sequence). V gave up 3 bases and J gave up 7 bases, with 15 bases separating them. The CDR3 loop is CASSFHSQHSTQYF. CDR3 in DNA: TGTGCCAGCAGCTTTCACAGCCAGCATTCGACCCAGTACTTC.

This chain connects TRBV12-3 or TRBV12-4 to TRBJ2-7, with 10 bases lining up with TRBD1. The ends lost 5 bases at V and 1 base at J; junction bases unmatched: 5. This CDR3 contains 15 residues. As DNA, the CDR3 is TGTGCCAGCAGTAAACGGGGACAGGGGTCCTACGAGCAGTACTTC. Its translation is CASSKRGQGSYEQYF.

Only a few counts were recorded for this clonotype. Given a much more abundant clone one base away, this may be a read error. V and J are TRBV20-1 and TRBJ1-5; D is unclear. Germline CDR1 DFQATT, CDR2 SNEGSKA (reference sequence). CDR3 length: 15 residues. CDR3 region: CCARDFSHSNQPQHF. Written as DNA, the CDR3 is TGCTGTGCTAGAGATTTTAGCCACAGCAATCAGCCCCAGCATTTT.

The chain joins TRBV20-1 to TRBJ2-1, with D tentatively TRBD1 or TRBD2 (6 bases each). The V gene's germline CDR1 is DFQATT and CDR2 SNEGSKA (reference sequence). CDR3 length equals 15 residues. V was pared by 2 bases and J by 4 bases, with 15 bases between. CDR3 region: CSARLGGLLYNEQFF. The CDR3 nucleotides read TGCAGTGCTAGACTAGGGGGACTTTTATACAATGAGCAGTTCTTC.

The rearrangement links TRBV7-3 to TRBJ2-5; 8 bases line up with TRBD2. This CDR3 comprises 15 residues. J lost 2 bases, V lost 4 bases, and 6 bases had no gene match. Germline V CDR1 and CDR2: SGHTA, FQGTGA. The CDR3: CASSSGLGGQETQYF. The CDR3 coding sequence is TGTGCCAGCAGCTCGGGACTAGGGGGGCAAGAGACCCAGTACTTC. Combining the CDR3 with reference TRBV7-3 and TRBJ2-5 gives the whole variable domain GAGVSQTPSNKVTEKGKYVELRCDPISGHTALYWYRQSLGQGPEFLIYFQGTGAADDSGLPNDRFFAVRPEGSVSTLKIQRTERGDSAVYLCASSSGLGGQETQYFGPGTRLLVL.

This clonotype has just a few counts. The V gene is TRBV20-1, the J gene TRBJ2-2; D could derive from TRBD1 or TRBD2 (5 bases each). Trimming took 0 bases from V and 0 from J, leaving 8 bases between them. The germline CDR1 and CDR2 sequences are DFQATT and SNEGSKA (reference sequence). The CDR3 is 15 amino acids. The CDR3 region is CSARERGSNTGELFF. The CDR3 coding sequence is TGCAGTGCTAGAGAGAGGGGATCGAACACCGGGGAGCTGTTTTTT.

The rearrangement uses TRBV6-2 or TRBV6-3 and TRBJ2-7, with 10 bases that match TRBD2. The CDR3 has 15 residues. Germline trimming cut 4 bases from V and 3 bases from J; bases unmatched to any gene: 6. Per the germline V gene, CDR1 is MNHEY and CDR2 is SVGEGT. The CDR3: CASSSTGLADYEQYF. In nucleotides, the CDR3 is TGTGCCAGCAGTTCCACCGGACTAGCGGACTACGAGCAGTACTTC.

This clonotype was observed a few times. V usage is TRBV7-2 and J usage is TRBJ1-2; 11 nucleotides align to TRBD1. Germline CDR1 reads SGHTA; CDR2 reads FQGNSA. CDR3 length equals 14 residues. With 1 base clipped from V and 8 bases from J, the junction kept 3 bases outside the gene matches. CDR3 in amino acids: CASSLGGQGGGYTF. Here the CDR3 DNA reads TGTGCCAGCAGCTTAGGGGGACAGGGGGGAGGCTACACCTTC.

The chain recombines TRBV7-2 with TRBJ2-1, with TRBD2 matching 7 bases. With 2 bases clipped from V and 5 bases from J, the junction kept 6 bases outside the gene matches. Germline CDR1 and CDR2: SGHTA and FQGNSA. The CDR3 has 15 residues. CDR3 sequence: CASSLPSSGDNEQFF. CDR3 bases: TGTGCCAGCAGCTTACCGTCTAGCGGAGACAATGAGCAGTTCTTC.

J is TRBJ1-1 and V is TRBV7-2; 7 nucleotides align to TRBD1. Germline V gene data show CDR1 as SGHTA and CDR2 as FQGNSA. The CDR3 has 13 amino acids. The V gene end was trimmed by 10 bases and the J gene end by 2 bases; junction bases not matched to a gene: 7. The CDR3 region has the DNA TGTGCCAACTTGAGGGGGCCCAACACTGAAGCTTTCTTT. Residues: CANLRGPNTEAFF.

This clonotype came up a few times. A much larger clone differs by one base, so this may be a read error. The rearrangement joins TRBV12-3 or TRBV12-4 to TRBJ1-5, with 7 positions matching TRBD1. V shed 5 bases and J 4 bases; nucleotides not matched to a gene: 2. The length of the CDR3 is 13 residues. The CDR3 DNA reads as TGTGCCAGCAGTCGACAGGGTAATCAGCCCCAGCATTTT. Its protein is CASSRQGNQPQHF.

The chain combines TRBV29-1 with TRBJ2-7, with a weak D call TRBD2 (5 bases). The germline CDR1 and CDR2 sequences are SQVTM and ANQGSEA. Trimming cost V 5 bases and J 5 bases, with 16 bases left between them. The CDR3 length is 13 residues. The CDR3 is CSVFGIRDDEQYF. As DNA, the CDR3 is TGCAGCGTTTTCGGGATCCGGGATGACGAGCAGTACTTC.

The chain recombines TRBV20-1 with TRBJ2-2, with a tentative D call TRBD2 (5 bases). From germline, CDR1 is DFQATT and CDR2 SNEGSKA (reference sequence). Trimming removed 3 bases at V and 7 bases at J, with 12 bases between. This CDR3 comprises 13 residues. Written as DNA, the CDR3 is TGCAGTGCTAGTGCGGGTGTCAACGGGGAGCTGTTTTTT. It is translated as CSASAGVNGELFF.

This chain uses TRBV7-8 with TRBJ1-5; a possible D gene is TRBD1 (6 bases). This CDR3 has 13 residues. Trimming shortened V by 5 bases and J by 7 bases, and 12 bases separated the two germline ends. Germline values: CDR1 SGHVS, CDR2 FQNEAQ. The CDR3 loop is CASSNPGAQPQHF. In DNA, the CDR3 is TGTGCCAGCAGCAACCCAGGGGCCCAGCCCCAGCATTTT. The complete variable domain, with remaining parts taken from reference TRBV7-8 and TRBJ1-5, reads GAGVSQSPRYKVAKRGQDVALRCDPISGHVSLFWYQQALGQGPEFLTYFQNEAQLDKSGLPSDRFFAERPEGSVSTLKIQRTQQEDSAVYLCASSNPGAQPQHFGDGTRLSIL.

This clonotype was picked up many times. This chain uses TRBV20-1 with TRBJ2-1; 13 bases align to TRBD2. The V gene's germline CDR1 is DFQATT and CDR2 SNEGSKA (reference sequence). This CDR3 comprises 14 residues. V shed 6 bases and J 9 bases; nucleotides not matched to a gene: 8. CDR3 residues: CSAKGLAGVGEQFF. CDR3 bases: TGCAGTGCGAAAGGACTAGCGGGAGTAGGTGAGCAGTTCTTC.

Ten or more counts support this clonotype. The chain joins TRBV4-2 to TRBJ2-7, with TRBD1 matching over 8 bases. V dropped 6 bases and J dropped 4; count of bases not matched to a gene: 11. The CDR3 totals 15 residues. Germline V lookup: CDR1 LGHNA, CDR2 YNFKEQ. The CDR3 spells CASSTQDRDIYEQYF. The CDR3 DNA follows: TGTGCCAGCAGTACACAGGACAGGGATATATACGAGCAGTACTTC.

The J gene is TRBJ2-7, the V gene TRBV25-1, with TRBD2 identical over 10 bases. V shed 6 bases, J shed 7 bases, and the junction held 18 bases outside the gene matches. CDR3 length equals 17 residues. Germline CDR1 is MGHDK and CDR2 is SYGVNS. CDR3 amino acids: CASSITGRAGGPYEQYF. The CDR3 DNA follows: TGTGCCAGCAGCATCACAGGGAGAGCGGGAGGGCCTTATGAGCAGTACTTC.

This clonotype was seen a few times. The chain joins TRBV5-1 to TRBJ1-4; D remains unclear. V was cut by 0 bases and J by 7 bases, with 10 bases left in between. Germline values: CDR1 SGHRS, CDR2 YFSETQ. The CDR3 is made up of 14 amino acids. The CDR3 loop is CASSLEGRSEKLFF. CDR3 nucleotides: TGCGCCAGCAGCTTGGAAGGACGGAGTGAAAAACTGTTTTTT.

The rearrangement joins TRBV28 to TRBJ2-1, with 7 bases matching TRBD2. This CDR3 contains 16 residues. V trimming: 8 bases; J trimming: 3 bases; junction bases outside the gene matches: 13. Germline V gene lookup returns CDR1 MDHEN and CDR2 SYDVKM. CDR3: CASLGRGTTNYNEQFF. DNA of the CDR3: TGTGCCAGCCTTGGCAGAGGGACTACAAACTACAATGAGCAGTTCTTC.

In this sample, this clonotype turned up a few times. The chain has TRBV20-1 and TRBJ2-7; 13 bases are a match to TRBD2. CDR3 length: 16 residues. V shed 1 base, J shed 6 bases, and the junction held 9 bases outside the gene matches. Germline assignment: CDR1 DFQATT and CDR2 SNEGSKA (reference sequence). The CDR3 region is CSARGTSGGSVSEQYF. The CDR3 DNA reads as TGCAGTGCTAGAGGGACTAGCGGGGGCTCGGTTTCCGAGCAGTACTTC.